This TCR beta chain was sequenced in a study of blood T cells in healthy people across ages. PCR was performed a second time for about 7 to 11 cycles using a sample-barcoded 5' primer and a J-beta primer mix. TCRdb ran MiXCR on the 5' RACE reads and lists one entry per CDR3 protein. The repertoire includes under 1,100,000 distinct CDR3 sequences, roughly a quarter of them detected once, and around 0.75% sits in the top ten. The CDR3 runs to 16 residues. V was shortened by 0 bases and J by 0 bases, with 11 bases between the two germline ends. Germline CDR1 reads SGDLS; CDR2 reads YYNGEE. This clonotype occurred a few times. As yet, its antigen is unknown. Study-level findings and limits: Roughly linear age-related decline in beta diversity appeared, significant by age 40.

Another study also made use of these data, one on T cells of mothers and their children. In that study: Related mother and child pairs showed slightly greater overlap (not significant) than unrelated pairs did.

V and J are TRBV9 and TRBJ2-3; a weak D match, TRBD2 (6 bases). The TCR sequence derives from a girl aged 2-9 years in good health. The sample consisted of blood. The CDR3: CASSVEGGASTDTQYF. Written as DNA, the CDR3 is TGTGCCAGCAGCGTAGAAGGCGGGGCTAGCACAGATACGCAGTATTTT.